The rows below give T cell receptor beta chains drawn from one sample of a study of OX40 agonist ivuxolimab in advanced cancers. Sequencing was performed with immunoSEQ multiplex PCR; in TCRdb, only in-frame clones are kept and a portion is missing. The sample includes around 70,000 clones, roughly nine tenths seen only once; the top ten take over 9.5%. Sample: CD4+ or CD8+ T cells sorted from blood, taken in a trial of the OX40 agonist ivuxolimab. Receptor source: an adult with an advanced solid tumor such as melanoma, head and neck, liver or kidney cancer. The CDR3 runs from the conserved cysteine through the conserved F or W. A D gene is named only where the DNA matches it firmly. The size of a clone is reported for some rows only, either as once, few or many, or as a class for expanded clones.

v_gene	d_gene	j_gene	abundance	CDR3aa	CDR3nt
TRBV28	TRBD1	TRBJ2-7	-	CASRPWDRGLYEQYF	TGTGCCAGCAGACCCTGGGACAGGGGGCTTTACGAGCAGTACTTC
TRBV6-1	-	TRBJ1-2	-	CASSANSIPYGYTF	TGTGCCAGCAGTGCGAACAGCATACCGTATGGCTACACCTTC
TRBV6-5	-	TRBJ1-1	-	CASSYSQGLTEAFF	TGTGCCAGCAGTTACAGTCAGGGGCTCACTGAAGCTTTCTTT
TRBV2	-	TRBJ1-4	-	CASKLQSGKLFF	TGTGCCAGCAAACTACAGAGTGGAAAACTGTTTTTT
TRBV2	-	TRBJ1-4	-	CASRGVQGRNEKLFF	TGTGCCAGCAGGGGGGTACAGGGCCGGAATGAAAAACTGTTTTTT
TRBV29-1	TRBD2	TRBJ2-3	-	CSVDGRGADTQYF	TGCAGCGTTGATGGGCGGGGGGCAGATACGCAGTATTTT
TRBV28	TRBD2	TRBJ2-5	once	CASSLFLAGVGEQYF	TGTGCCAGCAGTTTATTCCTAGCGGGAGTGGGTGAGCAGTACTTC
TRBV2	TRBD2	TRBJ2-5	-	CASTHPQRGGKETQYF	TGTGCCAGCACCCACCCCCAGCGGGGGGGAAAAGAGACCCAGTACTTC
TRBV5-1	-	TRBJ1-1	-	CASSLAGYTEAFF	TGCGCCAGCAGCTTGGCAGGGTACACTGAAGCTTTCTTT
TRBV10-3	-	TRBJ1-2	-	CAISENGQPYGYTF	TGTGCCATCAGTGAGAATGGACAGCCCTATGGCTACACCTTC
TRBV5-1	-	TRBJ1-1	-	CASSIGQWGTEAFF	TGCGCCAGCAGCATCGGACAGTGGGGCACTGAAGCTTTCTTT
TRBV18	TRBD1	TRBJ1-2	-	CASSPQGTGDGYTF	TGTGCCAGCTCACCCCAGGGGACAGGGGATGGCTACACCTTC
TRBV7-7	TRBD2	TRBJ2-5	-	CASSPRGNGGGEETQYF	TGTGCTAGCAGCCCCCGGGGAAACGGGGGGGGAGAGGAGACCCAGTACTTC
TRBV11-2	-	TRBJ2-3	-	CASSLRRIEVDTQYF	TGTGCCAGCAGCTTGCGGCGTATCGAGGTAGATACGCAGTATTTT
TRBV5-1	TRBD1	TRBJ2-3	-	CASRGQGRDTDTQYF	TGCGCCAGCAGGGGACAGGGCAGAGACACAGATACGCAGTATTTT
TRBV28	-	TRBJ1-3	-	CASSRGGGNTIYF	TGTGCCAGCAGTCGGGGAGGTGGAAACACCATATATTTT
TRBV6-5	TRBD1	TRBJ1-2	-	CASSYYRGAYGYTF	TGTGCCAGCAGTTACTACAGGGGCGCCTATGGCTACACCTTC
TRBV7-9	-	TRBJ1-5	-	CASSTPGGRDQPQHF	TGTGCCAGCAGCACCCCTGGGGGGCGAGATCAGCCCCAGCATTTT
TRBV29-1	-	TRBJ1-2	once	CSVDTGSSQVKGYTF	TGCAGCGTCGACACAGGGTCCAGCCAGGTTAAGGGCTACACCTTC
TRBV5-8	-	TRBJ2-7	-	CASSSPNRDYEQYF	TGTGCCAGCAGCTCCCCCAACAGGGACTACGAGCAGTACTTC
TRBV15	-	TRBJ1-1	-	CATSRGWEQLMNTEAFF	TGTGCCACCAGCAGGGGGTGGGAGCAACTCATGAACACTGAAGCTTTCTTT
TRBV4-1	TRBD2	TRBJ2-1	-	CASSQVSGRPNEQFF	TGCGCCAGCAGCCAAGTAAGCGGGAGACCGAATGAGCAGTTCTTC
TRBV5-1	-	TRBJ1-3	-	CASSLGMRYSGNTIYF	TGCGCCAGCAGCTTGGGGATGCGCTACTCTGGAAACACCATATATTTT
TRBV1	-	TRBJ2-6	-	CTSSQEGAVGANVLTF	TGCACCAGCAGCCAAGAGGGAGCGGTTGGGGCCAACGTCCTGACTTTC
TRBV4-1	-	TRBJ2-7	-	CASSQVSRTASYEQYF	TGCGCCAGCAGCCAAGTTTCTAGGACAGCTTCCTACGAGCAGTACTTC
TRBV6-1	TRBD1	TRBJ1-4	-	CASSKQGVDEKLFF	TGTGCCAGCAGCAAACAGGGGGTGGATGAAAAACTGTTTTTT
TRBV28	TRBD2	TRBJ2-3	-	CATNGRGDGTDTQYF	TGTGCCACCAACGGACGGGGGGATGGCACAGATACGCAGTATTTT
TRBV4-1	-	TRBJ1-3	-	CASSQEERAWGNTIYF	TGCGCCAGCAGCCAAGAAGAGAGGGCCTGGGGAAACACCATATATTTT
TRBV7-9	-	TRBJ2-3	few	CASSSPLVTDTQYF	TGTGCCAGCAGCTCGCCGCTGGTCACAGATACGCAGTATTTT
TRBV28	TRBD2	TRBJ2-3	-	CASSSTSVTDTQYF	TGTGCCAGCAGTTCTACTAGCGTGACAGATACGCAGTATTTT
TRBV6-5	TRBD2	TRBJ2-1	-	CARQSEEREGEQFF	TGTGCCAGACAATCGGAGGAAAGGGAGGGTGAGCAGTTCTTC
TRBV4-1	TRBD2	TRBJ2-4	-	CASSQGLAGGTAKNIQYF	TGCGCCAGCAGCCAGGGACTAGCGGGAGGTACAGCCAAAAACATTCAGTACTTC
TRBV13	-	TRBJ2-7	-	CASSLGQDSAYEQYF	TGTGCCAGCAGCTTAGGGCAGGATTCTGCCTACGAGCAGTACTTC
TRBV18	TRBD1	TRBJ1-3	-	CASSPTGTGIGNTIYF	TGTGCCAGCTCACCGACCGGGACAGGGATTGGAAACACCATATATTTT
TRBV5-1	-	TRBJ2-5	-	CASSLVPGGRETQYF	TGCGCCAGCAGCTTGGTTCCGGGTGGGAGGGAGACCCAGTACTTC
TRBV4-2	TRBD1	TRBJ1-4	once	CASSQRDRGGEKLFF	TGTGCCAGCAGCCAACGGGACAGGGGTGGAGAAAAACTGTTTTTT
TRBV14	-	TRBJ1-2	-	CASSQDRTPGGYTF	TGTGCCAGCAGCCAAGACAGGACGCCGGGCGGCTACACCTTC
TRBV21-1	-	TRBJ2-3	-	CASSKVFEELWADRDRNTDTQYF	TGTGCCAGCAGCAAAGTCTTTGAAGAGCTTTGGGCGGACCGGGACAGAAACACAGATACGCAGTATTTT
TRBV6-1	TRBD1	TRBJ1-2	-	CASSPGGTYGYTF	TGTGCCAGCAGCCCAGGGGGCACTTACGGCTACACCTTC
TRBV2	TRBD1	TRBJ1-2	-	CASSTGQGPNYGYTF	TGTGCCAGCAGCACTGGACAGGGCCCTAACTATGGCTACACCTTC
TRBV4-2	-	TRBJ2-7	-	CASSPSVTNYEQYF	TGTGCCAGCAGCCCCTCGGTTACTAACTACGAGCAGTACTTC
TRBV4-1	-	TRBJ2-4	-	CASSQPVFASAKNIQYF	TGCGCCAGCAGCCAACCCGTCTTTGCCTCGGCCAAAAACATTCAGTACTTC
TRBV5-1	TRBD1	TRBJ1-4	-	CASSLRQGANEKLFF	TGCGCCAGCAGCCTCCGACAGGGGGCGAATGAAAAACTGTTTTTT
TRBV28	-	TRBJ1-5	-	CASSLGFFDQPQHF	TGTGCCAGCAGCCTGGGGTTTTTCGATCAGCCCCAGCATTTT
TRBV19	-	TRBJ2-7	-	CASSTDGGREQYF	TGTGCCAGTAGTACGGACGGAGGTCGCGAGCAGTACTTC
TRBV29-1	TRBD2	TRBJ2-1	-	CSVGARTSGGYNEQFF	TGCAGCGTCGGAGCCAGGACTAGCGGAGGATACAATGAGCAGTTCTTC
TRBV6-6	TRBD2	TRBJ2-1	-	CASSPFGSGGRDEQFF	TGTGCCAGCAGCCCCTTTGGTAGCGGGGGGAGGGATGAGCAGTTCTTC
TRBV7-9	TRBD1	TRBJ1-1	-	CASRATGEVAEAFF	TGTGCCAGCAGAGCGACAGGGGAGGTCGCTGAAGCTTTCTTT
TRBV27	-	TRBJ2-5	-	CASSHGTKETQYF	TGTGCCAGCAGTCACGGGACAAAAGAGACCCAGTACTTC
TRBV5-1	-	TRBJ2-3	-	CASSLGLTPRDTQYF	TGCGCCAGCAGCTTGGGACTCACGCCCCGCGATACGCAGTATTTT
TRBV7-9	TRBD2	TRBJ2-2	-	CASSQRASGSNTGELFF	TGTGCCAGCAGCCAGAGGGCTAGCGGGTCGAACACCGGGGAGCTGTTTTTT
TRBV2	TRBD2	TRBJ2-5	-	CASSGSGGAGETQYF	TGTGCCAGCAGTGGGAGCGGGGGGGCGGGAGAGACCCAGTACTTC
TRBV6-6	TRBD1	TRBJ1-2	-	CASSSTGGDYGYTF	TGTGCCAGCAGTTCGACAGGGGGGGACTATGGCTACACCTTC
TRBV11-2	-	TRBJ2-3	-	CASSSSTDTQYF	TGTGCCAGCAGTAGCAGCACAGATACGCAGTATTTT
TRBV2	-	TRBJ1-5	-	CASRATVESQPQHF	TGTGCCAGCAGAGCGACAGTAGAGAGTCAGCCCCAGCATTTT